Each of the 6 T cell receptor beta chains below was sequenced from the same sample in a study of blood T cell repertoires in COVID-19. The table came from immunoSEQ multiplex PCR; TCRdb's copy has only in-frame clones and leaves some out. The sample yields approximately 300,000 clones, more than 90% seen once. Material: PBMCs or T cells enriched from blood (not recorded which). Receptors were obtained from a woman in her 30s who had been exposed to COVID-19.

The chain carries TRBV19 and TRBJ1-1; TRBD1 matches at 7 bases. Germline V gene sequence: CDR1 LNHDA, CDR2 SQIVND (reference sequence). CDR3 length: 15 amino acids. The trim removed 5 bases at V and 3 bases at J, leaving 9 bases unmatched. CDR3 DNA sequence: TGTGCCAGTAGTGCATACAGGGGTAGGGACACTGAAGCTTTCTTT. Translating it yields CASSAYRGRDTEAFF.

This clone has only one observation. V and J are TRBV5-6 and TRBJ2-7, with D perhaps matching TRBD1 (6 bases). The CDR3 totals 15 residues. V lost 4 bases to trimming and J lost 0 bases, with 14 bases between them. Germline values: CDR1 SGHDT, CDR2 YYEEEE. The DNA of the CDR3 is TGTGCCAGCAGCAACCCTCAGGGGAGCTCCTACGAGCAGTACTTC. It codes for CASSNPQGSSYEQYF.

The rearrangement links TRBV2 to TRBJ2-5; D is undetermined. The CDR3 is 14 residues long. Trimming stripped 2 bases from V and 7 bases from J, with 14 bases between. Per germline, CDR1 SNHLY and CDR2 FYNNEI. CDR3 nucleotides: TGTGCCAGCAGTGAATCCAGGTGGCTGAGGACCCAGTACTTC. Translated, it gives CASSESRWLRTQYF.

The chain recombines TRBV7-3 with TRBJ2-3; the match to TRBD1 covers 7 bases. The junction had 4 bases not matched to a gene; V was cut back by 0 bases and J by 4 bases. The V gene's germline CDR1 is SGHTA and CDR2 FQGTGA. This CDR3 spans 15 amino acids. The CDR3 is CASSLTRQGADTQYF. In nucleotides, the CDR3 is TGTGCCAGCAGCTTAACGAGGCAGGGGGCAGATACGCAGTATTTT.

V and J are TRBV5-5 and TRBJ1-2; maybe TRBD1 (5 bases). This CDR3 contains 13 residues. Germline lookup yields CDR1 SGHKS and CDR2 YYEKEE (reference sequence). V was trimmed by 2 bases and J by 3 bases, leaving 8 bases between them. The CDR3 DNA is TGTGCCAGCAGCTTTGACAGCGACTATGGCTACACCTTC. It encodes CASSFDSDYGYTF.

The chain carries TRBV6-5 and TRBJ2-4; D might be TRBD2 (5 bases). The CDR3 has 13 residues. Per germline, CDR1 MNHEY and CDR2 SVGAGI. V was clipped by 10 bases and J by 2 bases, with 12 bases between them. The CDR3 DNA sequence: TGTGCCACCGACCCGGGGTCCAAAAACATTCAGTACTTC. This sequence encodes CATDPGSKNIQYF.